This T cell receptor (beta chain) appears in the sequencing data of a study of molecular identifiers for immune sequencing clone quantification. The wider study: Five aliquots were made in replicates from the RNA of around 18,000 or 91,000 naive CD8 cells, and four were sequenced.

This CDR3 comprises 13 residues. V was cut by 5 bases and J by 6 bases, with 11 bases left in between. CDR1 and CDR2 (germline): SEHNR, FQNEAQ (reference sequence). MiXCR, applied by TCRdb to the PCR reads, yields one record per CDR3 protein. The sample gives around 40,000 distinct CDR3 sequences, over 15% of which show up once; approximately 1% is in the top ten. Sorting isolated naive CD8 T cells as CD8+CD4-CCR7+CD45RA+ events. This clonotype was detected many times. The TCR comes from a human donor in good health. Some libraries in this study had Jurkat cell RNA spiked in. The specimen sequenced was naive CD8+ T cells from blood, with Jurkat cell RNA spiked in. As for subset: FACS-sorted CD8+CD4-CCR7+CD45RA+ naive T cells. The rearrangement joins TRBV7-9 to TRBJ1-5, with a tentative D call TRBD1 (6 bases). The CDR3 DNA sequence: TGTGCCAGCAGCAGAGGGGGTACTCAGCCCCAGCATTTT. Protein: CASSRGGTQPQHF.